Following are 28 T cell receptor beta chains from one sample sequenced in a study of T cells in Graves' hyperthyroidism and ophthalmopathy. RNA transcripts were the template for amplifying TCR beta CDR3 regions. First-round RT-PCR targeting the TCR CDR3 was performed with the HTBI primer set. MiXCR, run by TCRdb on the multiplex PCR reads, gives a single entry per CDR3 protein. This sample has 500,000 to 700,000 distinct CDR3 sequences; around 15% occur once, and the top ten carry more than 15%. The sequencing input was blood. These TCRs come from a woman younger than 35 with Graves' hyperthyroidism.

The gene calls are TRBV5-5 and TRBJ1-2; D is ambiguous. V lost 3 bases and J lost 3, with 18 bases in between. CDR1 SGHKS and CDR2 YYEKEE come from the germline V gene (reference sequence). CDR3 length: 16 amino acids. The CDR3 DNA reads TGTGCCAGCAGCTCCCAGCAGGCGCCTCTTGACTATGGCTACACCTTC. Amino acids: CASSSQQAPLDYGYTF.

This clonotype was detected ten times or more. The chain has TRBV12-3 or TRBV12-4 and TRBJ1-2; D remains ambiguous. V was pared by 3 bases and J by 2 bases, with 10 bases between. The CDR3 is made up of 14 amino acids. The CDR3 loop is CASSFNSRNYGYTF. CDR3 coding DNA: TGTGCCAGCAGTTTCAACTCCCGAAACTATGGCTACACCTTC.

Many counts were recorded for this clonotype. V gene TRBV6-2 or TRBV6-3 combines with J gene TRBJ2-1; 7 bases line up with TRBD2. Germline V lookup: CDR1 MNHEY, CDR2 SVGEGT. This CDR3 spans 16 amino acids. V gave up 6 bases and J gave up 2 bases; unmatched junction bases: 10. The CDR3 is CASRPHGGTAYNEQFF. Here the CDR3 DNA reads TGTGCCAGCAGGCCTCACGGGGGGACTGCCTACAATGAGCAGTTCTTC.

The chain employs TRBV7-9 and TRBJ2-5; D is uncertain. Trimming left V 2 bases short and J 6 bases short, with 19 bases between. CDR3 length: 16 residues. Germline values: CDR1 SEHNR, CDR2 FQNEAQ (reference sequence). The CDR3 sequence: CASSLLLSLGKQTQYF. The CDR3 DNA follows: TGTGCCAGCAGCTTATTACTATCTTTGGGGAAACAGACCCAGTACTTC.

The V and J genes are TRBV15 and TRBJ1-4; TRBD1 agrees at 8 bases. V lost 5 bases and J lost 8; bases outside the gene matches: 10. The germline V gene encodes CDR1 LNHNV and CDR2 YYDKDF (reference sequence). There are 15 residues in the CDR3. CDR3 loop: CATSLKTGAAEKLFF. The CDR3 nucleotides are TGTGCCACCAGCTTAAAGACAGGGGCCGCGGAAAAACTGTTTTTT.

This clonotype has a count of ten or more. The rearrangement joins TRBV3-1 to TRBJ1-2; no definite D call. In germline, CDR1 is LGHDT, CDR2 YNNKEL (reference sequence). V was trimmed by 6 bases and J by 3 bases, leaving 14 bases between them. This CDR3 has 14 amino acids. The CDR3 DNA is TGTGCCAGCAGTCGGACCGGCCCCCACTATGGCTACACCTTC. Translating it yields CASSRTGPHYGYTF.

V usage is TRBV11-2 and J usage is TRBJ2-5; D is ambiguous. Germline lookup yields CDR1 SGHAT and CDR2 FQNNGV. Trimming shortened V by 7 bases and J by 3 bases, and 15 bases separated the two germline ends. The CDR3 covers 14 residues. CDR3 protein: CASTLAGWEETQYF. CDR3 in DNA: TGTGCCAGCACCCTGGCCGGTTGGGAAGAGACCCAGTACTTC.

The J gene is TRBJ1-5, the V gene TRBV28; 8 positions agree with TRBD1. Germline CDR1 MDHEN, CDR2 SYDVKM. The CDR3 is made up of 16 amino acids. V was clipped by 5 bases and J by 5 bases; unmatched bases: 11. As DNA, the CDR3 is TGTGCCAGCAGTCCACGGACAGGGAGGGGAGATCAGCCCCAGCATTTT. Protein sequence: CASSPRTGRGDQPQHF.

The chain joins TRBV3-1 to TRBJ2-7; 12 bases map to TRBD2. CDR3 size: 15 residues. V was clipped by 5 bases and J by 2 bases; unmatched bases: 4. In germline, CDR1 is LGHDT, CDR2 YNNKEL (reference sequence). Here the CDR3 DNA reads TGTGCCAGCAGCGAACTAGCGGGAGGAGCCTACGAGCAGTACTTC. The encoded protein is CASSELAGGAYEQYF.

This clonotype was seen repeatedly, ten times or more. This chain links TRBV27 with TRBJ1-6, with D possibly TRBD1 on 5 matching bases. Trimming shortened V by 3 bases and J by 9 bases, and 6 bases separated the two germline ends. CDR3 size: 12 residues. Germline V gives CDR1 MNHEY, CDR2 SMNVEV (reference sequence). CDR3 in DNA: TGTGCCAGCAGTTTGAGGGGTTCACCCCTCCACTTT. Protein product: CASSLRGSPLHF.

This clonotype was recorded at least ten times. The chain has TRBV7-2 and TRBJ2-5, with D maybe TRBD2 (6 bases). CDR3 size: 14 residues. Trimming took off 1 base at V and 6 bases at J, with 12 bases between the two ends. Germline CDR1 reads SGHTA; CDR2 reads FQGNSA. CDR3 protein: CASSLGGGLQTQYF. For the CDR3, the DNA is TGTGCCAGCAGCTTAGGTGGGGGGTTGCAGACCCAGTACTTC. The complete variable domain, with remaining parts taken from reference TRBV7-2 and TRBJ2-5, reads GAGVSQSPSNKVTEKGKDVELRCDPISGHTALYWYRQSLGQGLEFLIYFQGNSAPDKSGLPSDRFSAERTGGSVSTLTIQRTQQEDSAVYLCASSLGGGLQTQYFGPGTRLLVL.

This sequence joins TRBV5-8 and TRBJ2-1; 7 bases are a match to TRBD1. The germline V gene has CDR1 SGHTS and CDR2 YDEGEE. The CDR3 has 14 amino acids. V was clipped by 3 bases and J by 8 bases; unmatched bases: 8. In DNA form, the CDR3 reads TGTGCCAGCAGCTCACGACAGGGAATAGATGAGCAGTTCTTC. This gives the protein CASSSRQGIDEQFF.

The chain joins TRBV19 to TRBJ2-1, with 9 bases aligning to TRBD2. The CDR3 is made up of 16 amino acids. Germline CDR1 and CDR2: LNHDA and SQIVND (reference sequence). The ends lost 5 bases at V and 2 bases at J; junction bases unmatched: 7. The CDR3 DNA follows: TGTGCCAGTAGTGGGGCCGGGACTAGCACCTACAATGAGCAGTTCTTC. Its protein is CASSGAGTSTYNEQFF.

In this sample, this clonotype turned up a few times. The chain joins TRBV27 to TRBJ1-1; D gene ambiguous. CDR3 length: 15 amino acids. Germline CDR1 and CDR2: MNHEY and SMNVEV (reference sequence). V lost 4 bases and J 3 bases, leaving 15 bases between the germline ends. This chain's CDR3 is CASSSSRVLDTEAFF. CDR3 nucleotides: TGTGCCAGCAGTTCGTCGAGGGTCTTGGACACTGAAGCTTTCTTT.

This clonotype was recorded many times. The chain carries TRBV6-6 and TRBJ2-7, with TRBD2 identical over 7 bases. This CDR3 is built from 17 residues. In germline, CDR1 is MNHNY, CDR2 SVGAGI (reference sequence). Losses at the gene ends were 0 bases for V and 3 bases for J; bases not matched to a gene: 11. CDR3 protein: CASSYSGSLADYYEQYF. In DNA, the CDR3 is TGTGCCAGCAGTTACTCGGGCAGTCTAGCGGATTACTACGAGCAGTACTTC.

This clonotype was seen a few times. The chain employs TRBV4-1 and TRBJ2-5, with unresolved D. Between the trimmed V and J ends, which lost 0 bases and 5 bases, there was a span of 10 bases. The CDR3 extends over 14 amino acids. The germline V gene encodes CDR1 MGHRA and CDR2 YSYEKL. The CDR3 DNA sequence: TGCGCCAGCAGCCAAGACCGGACGTTCGAGACCCAGTACTTC. Encoded protein: CASSQDRTFETQYF.

The sample holds a few counts of this clonotype. The chain employs TRBV5-1 and TRBJ1-3, with D tentatively TRBD1 (5 bases). V was shortened by 0 bases and J by 2 bases, with 12 bases between the two germline ends. Germline V gene data show CDR1 as SGHRS and CDR2 as YFSETQ. CDR3 length: 16 amino acids. The CDR3 coding sequence is TGCGCCAGCAGCTTGGCACCGGGGCCAACTGGAAACACCATATATTTT. This codes for CASSLAPGPTGNTIYF.

V gene TRBV6-5 combines with J gene TRBJ2-1; 8 bases match TRBD2. J lost 4 bases, V lost 4 bases, and 9 bases had no gene match. Germline V gene sequence: CDR1 MNHEY, CDR2 SVGAGI. The CDR3 totals 16 residues. As DNA, the CDR3 is TGTGCCAGCAGTTTCTTGGTCGGGGGGGGGTACAATGAGCAGTTCTTC. Translating gives CASSFLVGGGYNEQFF.

There are a few counts of this clonotype. V is TRBV11-2 and J is TRBJ2-2; 8 bases agree with TRBD1. V was pared by 2 bases and J by 5 bases, with 10 bases of the junction left unmatched. Germline loops: CDR1 SGHAT, CDR2 FQNNGV. The CDR3 length is 17 residues. The CDR3 DNA follows: TGTGCCAGCAGCTTAAGACAGGGGCCCGTTGAGACCGGGGAGCTGTTTTTT. This encodes CASSLRQGPVETGELFF. Complete variable domain (other parts from reference TRBV11-2 and TRBJ2-2): EAGVAQSPRYKIIEKRQSVAFWCNPISGHATLYWYQQILGQGPKLLIQFQNNGVVDDSQLPKDRFSAERLKGVDSTLKIQPAKLEDSAVYLCASSLRQGPVETGELFFGEGSRLTVL.

This clonotype was recorded at least ten times. This sequence joins TRBV6-2 or TRBV6-3 and TRBJ2-3; 10 nucleotides line up with TRBD2. The CDR3 contains 17 residues. V shed 2 bases, J shed 2 bases, and the junction held 7 bases outside the gene matches. The germline CDR1 and CDR2 sequences are MNHEY and SVGEGT. The chain's CDR3 is CASSYGPLAGDTDTQYF. DNA for the CDR3: TGTGCCAGCAGTTACGGCCCTCTAGCGGGGGACACAGATACGCAGTATTTT.

The V call is TRBV11-2, the J call TRBJ2-5; 9 bases are shared with TRBD2. The J segment lost 5 bases and the V segment lost 2 bases, leaving 6 bases of the junction unmatched. Germline-derived CDR1 and CDR2 are SGHAT and FQNNGV. CDR3 length: 15 residues. The CDR3 bases are TGTGCCAGCAGCTTACTAGCGGGGATGGGGGAGACCCAGTACTTC. Amino acid sequence: CASSLLAGMGETQYF.

This clonotype was counted ten times or more. V is TRBV7-9 and J is TRBJ1-5; D remains unclear. CDR3 length: 14 amino acids. Germline V gives CDR1 SEHNR, CDR2 FQNEAQ (reference sequence). V was cut by 2 bases and J by 1 base, with 6 bases left in between. CDR3 DNA: TGTGCCAGCAGCTTAACGGTCAGCAATCAGCCCCAGCATTTT. The encoded protein is CASSLTVSNQPQHF.

This clonotype occurred many times. The chain uses TRBV12-3 or TRBV12-4 and TRBJ2-5; D perhaps matches TRBD1 (7 bases). V shed 5 bases and J shed 0 bases, with 13 bases lying between them. The CDR3 contains 15 residues. The CDR3 DNA reads TGTGCCAGCAGTGGCGGGACAGTGTACCAAGAGACCCAGTACTTC. It translates to CASSGGTVYQETQYF.

This clonotype was recorded a few times. Sequence at one end of the junction differs from germline and may be a read error. V is TRBV7-3 and J is TRBJ1-2; possible D gene TRBD1, 6 bases. CDR3 length: 15 amino acids. In germline, CDR1 is SGHTA, CDR2 FQGTGA. The DNA for the CDR3 is TGTGCCAGCAGCCCGAGGGGGGGGGTAGGATATGGCTGCACCTTC. Encoded protein: CASSPRGGVGYGCTF.

Many counts were recorded for this clonotype. CDR3 region: CASSRDRSYGYTF. The CDR3 DNA reads TGTGCCAGCAGCCGAGACAGGAGTTATGGCTACACCTTC. The chain has TRBV14 and TRBJ1-2, with D possibly being TRBD1 (6 bases). Germline assignment: CDR1 SGHDN and CDR2 FVKESK. Deletions cut 4 bases from V and 5 bases from J, with 11 bases between. This CDR3 is 13 amino acids long.

This clonotype was counted a single time. The rearrangement uses TRBV2 and TRBJ2-1, with 14 bases lining up with TRBD2. CDR1 and CDR2 (germline): SNHLY, FYNNEI. The CDR3 length is 20 residues. V trimming: 8 bases; J trimming: 3 bases; junction bases outside the gene matches: 18. CDR3 coding DNA: TGTGCCAGCCAAGTTAGACGGGGACTAGCGGGGGCCGGGGACTACAATGAGCAGTTCTTC. It is translated as CASQVRRGLAGAGDYNEQFF. Full variable domain (outside the CDR3, taken from reference TRBV2 and TRBJ2-1): EPEVTQTPSHQVTQMGQEVILRCVPISNHLYFYWYRQILGQKVEFLVSFYNNEISEKSEIFDDQFSVERPDGSNFTLKIRSTKLEDSAMYFCASQVRRGLAGAGDYNEQFFGPGTRLTVL.

This clonotype was seen a handful of times. This could be a read error, since a much larger clone is one nucleotide away. The J gene is TRBJ2-7, the V gene TRBV20-1; 13 nucleotides align to TRBD2. Trimming at V came to 3 bases and at J to 3 bases, leaving 2 bases not matched to a gene. Germline-derived CDR1 and CDR2 are DFQATT and SNEGSKA (reference sequence). The CDR3 extends over 14 amino acids. In DNA, the CDR3 is TGCAGTGCTAGGGGACTAGCGGGGAACTACGAGCAGTACTTC. Its protein product is CSARGLAGNYEQYF.

The table lists this clonotype with a few counts. The V and J genes are TRBV5-1 and TRBJ2-1; tentative D call: TRBD2 (6 bases). CDR3 length equals 15 residues. Trimming took off 4 bases at V and 0 bases at J, with 11 bases between the two ends. Per germline, CDR1 SGHRS and CDR2 YFSETQ. In nucleotides, the CDR3 is TGCGCCAGCAGCATGGGACTGTACTCCTACAATGAGCAGTTCTTC. Its translation: CASSMGLYSYNEQFF.